Shown below are 25 T cell receptor beta chains from a single sample sequenced in a study of T cells in localized non-small cell lung cancer. Clones were sequenced by immunoSEQ multiplex PCR, and TCRdb holds only the in-frame ones, with some missing. This sample yields around 96,000 clones, of which just over 90% are seen a single time; roughly 3.9% belongs to the top ten. This material consisted of PBMCs, taken before any cancer treatment. These receptors came from a woman between 40 and 69 years old with stage II squamous cell lung carcinoma.

The CDR3 loop is CASSVVGPNGYTF. The CDR3 DNA reads as TGTGCCAGCAGCGTAGTGGGACCCAATGGCTACACCTTC. This chain uses TRBV9 with TRBJ1-2; D might be TRBD1 (5 bases). The CDR3 is 13 residues long. Trimming cost V 0 bases and J 6 bases, with 9 bases left between them. Per the germline V gene, CDR1 is SGDLS and CDR2 is YYNGEE.

This clone was detected only once. The chain has TRBV7-9 and TRBJ2-2; 9 nucleotides match TRBD1. The CDR3 loop spans 16 amino acids. From germline, CDR1 is SEHNR and CDR2 FQNEAQ (reference sequence). V trimming: 5 bases; J trimming: 4 bases; junction bases outside the gene matches: 8. The CDR3 region has the DNA TGTGCCAGCAGCGTACCGGGACAGGGCCTCACCGGGGAGCTGTTTTTT. This codes for CASSVPGQGLTGELFF.

The rearrangement joins TRBV13 to TRBJ2-5, with a weak D call TRBD2 (6 bases). Between the trimmed V and J ends, which lost 6 bases and 3 bases, there was a span of 11 bases. CDR3 length: 13 residues. The germline gives CDR1 PRHDT, CDR2 FYEKMQ (reference sequence). In DNA form, the CDR3 reads TGTGCCAGCAGTTTGGCGGGGAAAGAGACCCAGTACTTC. This sequence encodes CASSLAGKETQYF. Combining the CDR3 with reference TRBV13 and TRBJ2-5 gives the whole variable domain AAGVIQSPRHLIKEKRETATLKCYPIPRHDTVYWYQQGPGQDPQFLISFYEKMQSDKGSIPDRFSAQQFSDYHSELNMSSLELGDSALYFCASSLAGKETQYFGPGTRLLVL.

DNA for the CDR3: TGTGCCAGCAGTGACACCGTTGGGGGAAACACTGAAGCTTTCTTT. Encoded protein: CASSDTVGGNTEAFF. The rearrangement joins TRBV6-4 to TRBJ1-1; TRBD1 might be the D (5 bases). Deletions cut 2 bases from V and 2 bases from J, with 12 bases between. The germline V gene encodes CDR1 MRHNA and CDR2 SNTAGT. The CDR3 covers 15 residues.

The chain has TRBV6-4 and TRBJ2-1, with 15 positions matching TRBD2. V trimming: 6 bases; J trimming: 12 bases; junction bases outside the gene matches: 6. This CDR3 contains 14 residues. CDR1 is MRHNA and CDR2 is SNTAGT in the germline V gene. CDR3 residues: CASSRTSGRDTQFF. CDR3 coding DNA: TGTGCCAGCAGCCGGACTAGCGGGAGGGATACGCAGTTCTTC.

This clone was recorded once. The chain couples TRBV10-2 to TRBJ1-5; D is perhaps TRBD1 (5 bases). Trimming pared 5 bases from V and 3 bases from J, leaving 14 bases between. Germline V CDR1 and CDR2: WSHSY, SAAADI. CDR3 size: 15 residues. The DNA for the CDR3 is TGCGCCAGCAGTCAGGGAGCCGGATTCAATCAGCCCCAGCATTTT. This translates into CASSQGAGFNQPQHF.

This chain connects TRBV6-5 to TRBJ1-1; D is unclear. Germline V lookup: CDR1 MNHEY, CDR2 SVGAGI. Trimming took off 6 bases at V and 3 bases at J, with 8 bases between the two ends. This CDR3 has 12 amino acids. The CDR3 DNA follows: TGTGCCAGCAGCGAAGGGTACACTGAAGCTTTCTTT. Its translation: CASSEGYTEAFF.

The chain is built from TRBV15 and TRBJ2-5; D could derive from TRBD1 or TRBD2 (5 bases each). Trimming took 1 base from V and 1 from J, leaving 13 bases between them. The germline V gene has CDR1 LNHNV and CDR2 YYDKDF (reference sequence). The CDR3 contains 16 residues. In DNA, the CDR3 is TGTGCCACCAGCAGAGGGGGGACCGCCCTCCAAGAGACCCAGTACTTC. Its translation: CATSRGGTALQETQYF.

This clone occurred many times. The sample contains more than one DNA sequence encoding this CDR3. This chain connects TRBV6-6 to TRBJ1-1; D not certain. V was clipped by 6 bases and J by 1 base, with 12 bases between them. This CDR3 comprises 14 residues. Germline V gene sequence: CDR1 MNHNY, CDR2 SVGAGI (reference sequence). CDR3 sequence: CASSHRDKNTEAFF. CDR3 bases: TGTGCCAGCAGCCACCGGGATAAGAACACTGAAGCTTTCTTT.

The V and J genes are TRBV5-1 and TRBJ1-1, with D possibly being TRBD1 (6 bases). Trimming left V 3 bases short and J 2 bases short, with 17 bases between. This CDR3 is built from 16 residues. From germline, CDR1 is SGHRS and CDR2 YFSETQ. CDR3: CASSSGQKRHNTEAFF. For the CDR3, the DNA is TGCGCCAGCAGCTCAGGACAGAAACGCCACAACACTGAAGCTTTCTTT.

The chain couples TRBV9 to TRBJ2-5; TRBD1 or TRBD2 may be the D gene (5 bases each). The V and J ends lost 4 bases and 5 bases respectively, with 12 bases between them. The germline gives CDR1 SGDLS, CDR2 YYNGEE. This CDR3 comprises 13 residues. DNA of the CDR3: TGTGCCAGCAGCCCCCCGTGGGGGGAGACCCAGTACTTC. This sequence encodes CASSPPWGETQYF.

The V and J genes are TRBV11-2 and TRBJ2-1, with 7 bases that match TRBD2. Losses at the gene ends were 5 bases for V and 0 bases for J; bases not matched to a gene: 13. CDR1 and CDR2 from the germline V gene are SGHAT and FQNNGV. This CDR3 is built from 18 residues. As DNA, the CDR3 is TGTGCCAGCAGCCCCGGGGGGACTGGCTGGAGCTCCTACAATGAGCAGTTCTTC. This sequence encodes CASSPGGTGWSSYNEQFF.

This clone appeared a few times. The chain employs TRBV5-4 and TRBJ2-3, with D uncertain. V lost 10 bases and J 8 bases, leaving 20 bases between the germline ends. The germline CDR1 and CDR2 sequences are SGHNT and YYREEE (reference sequence). The CDR3 totals 13 residues. DNA of the CDR3: TGTGCCTTTAAAGAGCCTTTATCGGGTACGCAGTATTTT. Amino acid sequence: CAFKEPLSGTQYF. Drawing the rest from reference TRBV5-4 and TRBJ2-3, the complete variable domain is ETGVTQSPTHLIKTRGQQVTLRCSSQSGHNTVSWYQQALGQGPQFIFQYYREEENGRGNFPPRFSGLQFPNYSSELNVNALELDDSALYLCAFKEPLSGTQYFGPGTRLTVL.

The chain uses TRBV27 and TRBJ1-2, with TRBD1 as a possible D gene (6 bases). V lost 4 bases and J lost 0, with 15 bases in between. The CDR3 has 16 amino acids. Looked up from germline, CDR1 is MNHEY and CDR2 is SMNVEV (reference sequence). CDR3 sequence reads: CASSSVDRLSNYGYTF. CDR3 in DNA: TGTGCCAGCAGTTCCGTCGACAGGCTCTCTAACTATGGCTACACCTTC.

The chain carries TRBV7-9 and TRBJ1-2; 7 nucleotides agree with TRBD1. V trimming: 5 bases; J trimming: 4 bases; junction bases outside the gene matches: 13. Germline lookup yields CDR1 SEHNR and CDR2 FQNEAQ (reference sequence). The CDR3 loop spans 16 amino acids. The CDR3 loop reads CASSLSTGTDTYGYTF. Here the CDR3 DNA reads TGTGCCAGCAGCCTTTCCACCGGGACAGACACCTATGGCTACACCTTC. Full variable domain (missing parts from reference TRBV7-9 and TRBJ1-2): DTGVSQNPRHKITKRGQNVTFRCDPISEHNRLYWYRQTLGQGPEFLTYFQNEAQLEKSRLLSDRFSAERPKGSFSTLEIQRTEQGDSAMYLCASSLSTGTDTYGYTFGSGTRLTVV.

The rearrangement joins TRBV7-8 to TRBJ2-1; D unresolved. CDR1 is SGHVS, CDR2 FQNEAQ, per germline. Trimming took 1 base from V and 11 from J, leaving 6 bases between them. The CDR3 totals 11 residues. The CDR3 sequence is CASSLEGKQFF. The CDR3 DNA reads TGTGCCAGCAGCTTAGAGGGAAAGCAGTTCTTC.

The V gene is TRBV2, the J gene TRBJ1-5; 10 bases align to TRBD1. V lost 4 bases and J lost 7; bases outside the gene matches: 7. Germline assignment: CDR1 SNHLY and CDR2 FYNNEI. This CDR3 is 15 amino acids long. CDR3 loop: CASSGDRGRRQPQHF. CDR3 DNA: TGTGCCAGCAGTGGAGACAGGGGGCGCCGACAGCCCCAGCATTTT.

The chain couples TRBV19 to TRBJ2-1, with 12 positions matching TRBD1. CDR3 size: 14 residues. The germline V gene encodes CDR1 LNHDA and CDR2 SQIVND (reference sequence). J was trimmed by 7 bases and V by 10 bases; bases with no gene match: 8. The CDR3 DNA follows: TGTGCCACGGGACAGGGGGCGGTGGGGAATGAGCAGTTCTTC. It codes for CATGQGAVGNEQFF.

V is TRBV5-1 and J is TRBJ1-2; 7 bases match TRBD1. After removal of 4 bases from V and 2 bases from J, the junction contained 5 bases not matched to a gene. CDR1 and CDR2 from the germline V gene are SGHRS and YFSETQ. The CDR3 spans 14 residues. The CDR3 region is CASSLTTGNYGYTF. The CDR3 region has the DNA TGCGCCAGCAGCCTAACGACAGGGAACTATGGCTACACCTTC.

Points on this clone: Its ends do not fully match the called genes, so a read error is possible. The genes are TRBV6-5 and TRBJ1-1, with D possibly matching TRBD1 (6 bases). Germline V lookup: CDR1 MNHEY, CDR2 SVGAGI. This CDR3 has 15 amino acids. In nucleotides, the CDR3 is TGTGCCAGCAGTAAATCACAGGGAAGGACTTCTGAAACTTTCTTT. Translation: CASSKSQGRTSETFF.

The genes are TRBV15 and TRBJ2-3, with D uncertain. The CDR3 length is 13 residues. V shed 4 bases and J shed 3 bases, with 8 bases lying between them. Germline V CDR1 and CDR2: LNHNV, YYDKDF (reference sequence). The CDR3 bases are TGTGCCACCAGCATGACTGGGACAGATACGCAGTATTTT. Translation gives CATSMTGTDTQYF. Full variable domain (outside the CDR3, taken from reference TRBV15 and TRBJ2-3): DAMVIQNPRYQVTQFGKPVTLSCSQTLNHNVMYWYQQKSSQAPKLLFHYYDKDFNNEADTPDNFQSRRPNTSFCFLDIRSPGLGDTAMYLCATSMTGTDTQYFGPGTRLTVL.

The rearrangement links TRBV28 to TRBJ2-7; 7 bases are shared with TRBD1. Per germline, CDR1 MDHEN and CDR2 SYDVKM. The CDR3 runs to 13 residues. Trimming at V came to 2 bases and at J to 4 bases, leaving 2 bases not matched to a gene. Written as DNA, the CDR3 is TGTGCCAGCAGTTTAGACAGGGCATACGAGCAGTACTTC. Amino acids: CASSLDRAYEQYF.

The V call is TRBV29-1, the J call TRBJ2-3; D is possibly TRBD2 (5 bases). The CDR3 has 14 amino acids. Trimming removed 5 bases at V and 3 bases at J, with 15 bases between. Per germline, CDR1 SQVTM and CDR2 ANQGSEA. The CDR3 DNA reads TGCAGCGTTCAGCCGGGATCGCAGACAGATACGCAGTATTTT. Encoded protein: CSVQPGSQTDTQYF.

The chain links TRBV27 to TRBJ1-2; D possibly corresponds to TRBD1 (6 bases). CDR3 length equals 14 residues. Germline CDR1 and CDR2: MNHEY and SMNVEV (reference sequence). The V end lost 4 bases, the J end lost 14 bases, and 23 bases lay between the germline ends. CDR3 region: CASSSGGLERVWTF. The CDR3 DNA reads TGTGCCAGCAGTTCTGGGGGGCTGGAAAGGGTTTGGACCTTC.

This clone was recorded once. The chain couples TRBV5-6 to TRBJ2-5; D gene uncertain. CDR1 and CDR2 (germline): SGHDT, YYEEEE. Trimming pared 0 bases from V and 1 base from J, leaving 7 bases between. This CDR3 comprises 14 residues. CDR3 sequence reads: CASSLVGLQETQYF. CDR3 nucleotides: TGTGCCAGCAGCTTGGTAGGGCTCCAAGAGACCCAGTACTTC.